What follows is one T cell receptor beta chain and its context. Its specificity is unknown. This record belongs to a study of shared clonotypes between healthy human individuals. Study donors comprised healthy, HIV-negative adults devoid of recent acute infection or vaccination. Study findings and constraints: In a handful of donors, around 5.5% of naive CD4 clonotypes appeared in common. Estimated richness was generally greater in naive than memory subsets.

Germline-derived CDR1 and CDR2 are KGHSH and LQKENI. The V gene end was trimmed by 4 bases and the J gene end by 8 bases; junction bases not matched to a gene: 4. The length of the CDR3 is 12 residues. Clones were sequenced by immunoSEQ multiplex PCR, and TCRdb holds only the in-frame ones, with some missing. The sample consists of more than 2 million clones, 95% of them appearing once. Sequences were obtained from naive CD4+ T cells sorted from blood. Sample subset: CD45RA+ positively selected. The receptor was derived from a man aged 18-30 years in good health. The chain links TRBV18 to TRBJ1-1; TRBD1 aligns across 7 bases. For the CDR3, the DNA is TGTGCCAGCTCACAAATGGACAGGGAAGCTTTCTTT. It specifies CASSQMDREAFF.